The 20 T cell receptor beta chains below all came from one sample that was sequenced in a study of CD8+ T cells in alopecia areata. TCR sequencing used cDNA made by reverse transcription of extracted RNA. Sequenced by immunoSEQ multiplex PCR; TCRdb stores in-frame clones only, minus some. This table holds fewer than 150,000 clones, 35% to 45% found once. Source material: CD4+ T cells sorted from blood. The receptors were gathered from a human donor with alopecia areata.

This clone was seen more than once but under ten times. The gene calls are TRBV7-2 and TRBJ2-5; D tentatively reads TRBD1 or TRBD2 (5 bases each). The CDR3 runs 16 residues. The V end lost 4 bases, the J end lost 2 bases, and 17 bases lay between the germline ends. Germline CDR1 is SGHTA and CDR2 is FQGNSA. CDR3 loop: CASSYLWGTKQETQYF. CDR3 nucleotide sequence: TGTGCCAGCAGCTACTTATGGGGGACCAAACAAGAGACCCAGTACTTC.

The V and J genes are TRBV6-6 and TRBJ1-2; perhaps TRBD1 as D (5 bases). Trimming took off 6 bases at V and 5 bases at J, with 10 bases between the two ends. Germline-derived CDR1 and CDR2 are MNHNY and SVGAGI (reference sequence). The CDR3 has 12 residues. CDR3 DNA: TGTGCCAGCAGCACCGGGACTTATGGCTACACCTTC. Protein: CASSTGTYGYTF.

The rearrangement links TRBV7-2 to TRBJ1-6; D not certain. Trimming cost V 1 base and J 6 bases, with 4 bases left between them. The CDR3 has 13 residues. Germline V CDR1 and CDR2: SGHTA, FQGNSA. The CDR3 reads CASSLDGNSPLHF. CDR3 nucleotides: TGTGCCAGCAGCTTAGATGGTAATTCACCCCTCCACTTT.

This clone was detected only a few times. The CDR3 spells CASSSPGGPGYEQYF. The CDR3, as DNA: TGTGCCAGCAGCTCCCCAGGGGGGCCGGGGTACGAGCAGTACTTC. The chain couples TRBV28 to TRBJ2-7; tentatively, D is TRBD1 (7 bases). Germline V CDR1 and CDR2: MDHEN, SYDVKM. CDR3 length: 15 residues. V was shortened by 6 bases and J by 4 bases, with 19 bases between the two germline ends.

This clone was found a few times. This chain links TRBV7-2 with TRBJ2-1; D remains ambiguous. V was cut by 5 bases and J by 2 bases, with 13 bases left in between. The CDR3 consists of 15 residues. Germline CDR1 SGHTA, CDR2 FQGNSA. In nucleotides, the CDR3 is TGTGCCAGCAGCCCGGACGCCTTAACCTACAATGAGCAGTTCTTC. Residues: CASSPDALTYNEQFF.

This clone was seen a handful of times. The chain couples TRBV4-1 to TRBJ2-7; TRBD2 agrees at 7 bases. The germline V gene has CDR1 MGHRA and CDR2 YSYEKL. The CDR3 is made up of 15 amino acids. V gave up 0 bases and J gave up 0 bases; unmatched junction bases: 2. CDR3 sequence (DNA): TGCGCCAGCAGCCAAGAGGGAGGGCCCTCCTACGAGCAGTACTTC. It is translated as CASSQEGGPSYEQYF.

This clone has only a few counts. The chain uses TRBV20-1 and TRBJ1-1; 7 bases are a match to TRBD1. J was trimmed by 4 bases and V by 6 bases; bases with no gene match: 2. Germline V CDR1 and CDR2: DFQATT, SNEGSKA (reference sequence). The CDR3 sequence is 11 residues long. The CDR3 bases are TGCAGTGCAACAGGGGTCACTGAAGCTTTCTTT. Amino acids: CSATGVTEAFF.

V usage is TRBV30 and J usage is TRBJ1-2, with 7 bases lining up with TRBD1. CDR3 length: 13 amino acids. Per the germline V gene, CDR1 is GTSNPN and CDR2 is SVGIG (reference sequence). The V gene end was trimmed by 3 bases and the J gene end by 2 bases; junction bases not matched to a gene: 3. The CDR3 here is CAWRKGANYGYTF. CDR3 nucleotide sequence: TGTGCCTGGAGGAAGGGGGCCAACTATGGCTACACCTTC.

The rearrangement joins TRBV20-1 to TRBJ1-2; D gene ambiguous. The CDR3 spans 9 residues. CDR1 and CDR2 from the germline V gene are DFQATT and SNEGSKA (reference sequence). The V gene lost 7 bases and the J gene lost 5 bases, with 5 bases spanning the gap. The CDR3 spells CSVGYGYTF. In DNA, the CDR3 is TGCAGTGTCGGGTATGGCTACACCTTC.

This chain joins TRBV2 and TRBJ2-1, with TRBD1 matching 10 bases. The CDR3 has 15 amino acids. With 4 bases clipped from V and 2 bases from J, the junction kept 2 bases outside the gene matches. Germline V gene sequence: CDR1 SNHLY, CDR2 FYNNEI. The CDR3 reads CASSADRGPYNEQFF. In DNA, the CDR3 is TGTGCCAGCAGTGCTGACAGGGGGCCCTACAATGAGCAGTTCTTC.

The chain employs TRBV25-1 and TRBJ2-6; no clear D. Trimming pared 1 base from V and 0 bases from J, leaving 7 bases between. Germline V gene sequence: CDR1 MGHDK, CDR2 SYGVNS. This CDR3 contains 16 residues. As DNA, the CDR3 is TGTGCCAGCAGTGAATTAGGTAGCTCTGGGGCCAACGTCCTGACTTTC. It specifies CASSELGSSGANVLTF.

This clone showed up just a few times. The chain carries TRBV29-1 and TRBJ2-7; the D call may be TRBD1 or TRBD2 (5 bases each). Trimming took off 5 bases at V and 3 bases at J, with 14 bases between the two ends. The CDR3 runs 13 residues. Per the germline V gene, CDR1 is SQVTM and CDR2 is ANQGSEA. Here the CDR3 DNA reads TGCAGCGTTTGGGACCGGGGCTACTACGAGCAGTACTTC. This encodes CSVWDRGYYEQYF.

The V gene is TRBV4-3, the J gene TRBJ2-7; maybe TRBD2 (6 bases). CDR3 length: 14 amino acids. Germline lookup yields CDR1 LGHNA and CDR2 YSLEER. The germline V and J ends were trimmed by 4 bases and 0 bases, with 10 bases remaining between them. The CDR3 protein is CASSPRGSSYEQYF. Here the CDR3 DNA reads TGCGCCAGCAGCCCTCGGGGGAGCTCCTACGAGCAGTACTTC.

The rearrangement uses TRBV2 and TRBJ1-4; D call uncertain. The germline V gene has CDR1 SNHLY and CDR2 FYNNEI. CDR3 length: 16 amino acids. V was cut by 8 bases and J by 10 bases, with 26 bases left in between. The CDR3 here is CASQLTVVGFGGKLFF. In DNA, the CDR3 is TGTGCCAGCCAGCTGACCGTCGTCGGGTTTGGTGGAAAACTGTTTTTT.

The chain employs TRBV6-5 and TRBJ1-2; 7 bases match TRBD1. V was clipped by 6 bases and J by 4 bases; unmatched bases: 11. Germline CDR1 is MNHEY and CDR2 is SVGAGI. The CDR3 has 15 amino acids. This CDR3 reads CASRFTGQFPYGYTF. DNA for the CDR3: TGTGCCAGCAGGTTCACGGGACAGTTCCCCTATGGCTACACCTTC.

This clone was counted a few times. The chain is built from TRBV7-9 and TRBJ1-5; D gene ambiguous. The germline CDR1 and CDR2 sequences are SEHNR and FQNEAQ (reference sequence). Trimming removed 3 bases at V and 3 bases at J, with 6 bases between. The CDR3 loop spans 13 amino acids. The CDR3 is CASSFFDNQPQHF. The CDR3 nucleotides are TGTGCCAGCAGCTTCTTTGACAATCAGCCCCAGCATTTT.

In its sample, this clone was seen a few times. The J gene is TRBJ1-2, the V gene TRBV27; TRBD1 is a possible D gene (5 bases). In germline, CDR1 is MNHEY, CDR2 SMNVEV (reference sequence). The V and J ends lost 4 bases and 3 bases respectively, with 12 bases between them. This CDR3 has 14 residues. The CDR3: CASSYRGRHYGYTF. CDR3 in DNA: TGTGCCAGCAGTTACCGGGGGAGGCACTATGGCTACACCTTC.

The rearrangement uses TRBV29-1 and TRBJ1-1, with a tentative D call TRBD1 (5 bases). This CDR3 is 13 amino acids long. CDR1 is SQVTM and CDR2 is ANQGSEA in the germline V gene. The V end lost 4 bases, the J end lost 0 bases, and 9 bases lay between the germline ends. As DNA, the CDR3 is TGCAGCGTTGGACAGAATATGAACACTGAAGCTTTCTTT. Protein: CSVGQNMNTEAFF.

This clone was seen only a few times. This chain uses TRBV2 with TRBJ2-3; no clear D gene. Germline values: CDR1 SNHLY, CDR2 FYNNEI. The germline V and J ends were trimmed by 6 bases and 6 bases, with 19 bases remaining between them. The CDR3 extends over 15 amino acids. The CDR3 bases are TGTGCCAGCAGCACGGCTTTGCTGGAATCGGATACGCAGTATTTT. Encoded protein: CASSTALLESDTQYF.

The count of this clone is one. The CDR3 sequence: CASSQPSGGAYEQYF. CDR3 bases: TGTGCCAGCAGCCAACCTAGTGGCGGGGCGTACGAGCAGTACTTC. V is TRBV6-5 and J is TRBJ2-7; TRBD2 might be the D (6 bases). Deletions cut 6 bases from V and 4 bases from J, with 19 bases between. Germline V gene data show CDR1 as MNHEY and CDR2 as SVGAGI. CDR3 length equals 15 residues.